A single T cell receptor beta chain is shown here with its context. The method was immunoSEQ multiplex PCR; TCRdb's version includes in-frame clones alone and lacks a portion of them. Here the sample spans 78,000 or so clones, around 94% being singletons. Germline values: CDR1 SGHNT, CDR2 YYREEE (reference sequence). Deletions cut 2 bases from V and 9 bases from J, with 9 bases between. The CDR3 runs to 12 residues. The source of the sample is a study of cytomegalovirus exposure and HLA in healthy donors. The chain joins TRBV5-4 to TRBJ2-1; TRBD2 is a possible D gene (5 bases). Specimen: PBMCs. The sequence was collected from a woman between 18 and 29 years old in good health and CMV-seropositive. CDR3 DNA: TGTGCCAGCAGCTTCCCCGGGGTTGAGCAGTTCTTC. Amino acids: CASSFPGVEQFF.